This is a list of T cell receptor beta chains from one sample in a study of siplizumab effects on memory and regulatory T cells. Antigens of these TCRs are unknown. Sequenced by immunoSEQ multiplex PCR; TCRdb stores in-frame clones only, minus some. The sample has roughly 9,200 clones; about 41% are singletons. Source material: CFSE-low (dividing) CD4+ T cells sorted from an allogeneic mixed lymphocyte reaction. These receptors originate from a human donor in good health; the cells came from an allogeneic mixed lymphocyte reaction. CDR3s include the opening cysteine and the closing phenylalanine or tryptophan. Fields, in order: clone size, J gene, CDR3 length, V gene, D gene, CDR3 protein, CDR3 DNA. The D gene is left open where the match is weak. Part of the rows lack a size; the others show once, few, many or a class for expanded clones.

clone size: few
J gene: TRBJ2-7
CDR3 length: 15
V gene: TRBV6-5
D gene: .
CDR3 protein: CASLIQQGSQGEQYF
CDR3 DNA: TGTGCCAGCCTAATCCAACAGGGATCCCAGGGCGAGCAGTACTTC

clone size: .
J gene: TRBJ2-3
CDR3 length: 15
V gene: TRBV10-2
D gene: TRBD2
CDR3 protein: CASITGTSGVDTQYF
CDR3 DNA: TGCGCCAGCATTACTGGGACTAGCGGTGTGGATACGCAGTATTTT

clone size: .
J gene: TRBJ2-5
CDR3 length: 14
V gene: TRBV7-9
D gene: .
CDR3 protein: CASSNAGQGETQYF
CDR3 DNA: TGTGCCAGCAGCAACGCGGGCCAAGGAGAGACCCAGTACTTC

clone size: .
J gene: TRBJ2-1
CDR3 length: 17
V gene: TRBV5-3
D gene: TRBD2
CDR3 protein: CARCPGRVMSSYNEQFF
CDR3 DNA: TGTGCCAGATGCCCCGGGAGGGTCATGAGCTCCTACAATGAGCAGTTCTTC

clone size: medium-sized
J gene: TRBJ2-7
CDR3 length: 12
V gene: TRBV7-9
D gene: .
CDR3 protein: CASSPLAYEQYF
CDR3 DNA: TGTGCCAGCAGCCCCTTGGCTTACGAGCAGTACTTC

clone size: .
J gene: TRBJ2-1
CDR3 length: 14
V gene: TRBV10-2
D gene: .
CDR3 protein: CASSESALYNEQFF
CDR3 DNA: TGCGCCAGCAGTGAGTCTGCCCTTTACAATGAGCAGTTCTTC

clone size: medium-sized
J gene: TRBJ2-7
CDR3 length: 15
V gene: TRBV28
D gene: .
CDR3 protein: CASSSSGKISYEQYF
CDR3 DNA: TGTGCCAGCAGTTCCAGCGGTAAAATTTCCTACGAGCAGTACTTC

clone size: medium-sized
J gene: TRBJ2-7
CDR3 length: 14
V gene: TRBV2
D gene: .
CDR3 protein: CASRIQAQPYEQYF
CDR3 DNA: TGTGCCAGCAGGATACAGGCCCAGCCCTACGAGCAGTACTTC

clone size: few
J gene: TRBJ2-3
CDR3 length: 17
V gene: TRBV15
D gene: .
CDR3 protein: CATSRVLGGGSTDTQYF
CDR3 DNA: TGTGCCACCAGCAGAGTTCTAGGGGGAGGGAGCACAGATACGCAGTATTTT

clone size: medium-sized
J gene: TRBJ1-1
CDR3 length: 13
V gene: TRBV11-1
D gene: .
CDR3 protein: CASSLSLGREAFF
CDR3 DNA: TGTGCCAGCAGCTTAAGTCTTGGTCGGGAAGCTTTCTTT

clone size: .
J gene: TRBJ1-5
CDR3 length: 15
V gene: TRBV28
D gene: .
CDR3 protein: CASSFGGQGNQPQHF
CDR3 DNA: TGTGCCAGCAGTTTTGGAGGCCAGGGGAATCAGCCCCAGCATTTT

clone size: .
J gene: TRBJ2-1
CDR3 length: 15
V gene: TRBV19
D gene: TRBD2
CDR3 protein: CASTTGTSGSYEQFF
CDR3 DNA: TGTGCCAGTACCACCGGGACTAGCGGGAGTTATGAGCAGTTCTTC

clone size: .
J gene: TRBJ2-2
CDR3 length: 14
V gene: TRBV7-3
D gene: TRBD1
CDR3 protein: CASSLRQGTGELFF
CDR3 DNA: TGTGCCAGCAGCTTACGACAGGGGACCGGGGAGCTGTTTTTT

clone size: medium-sized
J gene: TRBJ2-5
CDR3 length: 14
V gene: TRBV5-1
D gene: .
CDR3 protein: CASSPRATEGTQYF
CDR3 DNA: TGCGCCAGCAGCCCCCGGGCCACCGAGGGGACCCAGTACTTC

clone size: .
J gene: TRBJ2-7
CDR3 length: 15
V gene: TRBV5-1
D gene: TRBD2
CDR3 protein: CASSLGLAGAGEQYF
CDR3 DNA: TGCGCCAGCAGCTTGGGACTAGCGGGAGCCGGGGAGCAGTACTTC

clone size: few
J gene: TRBJ1-5
CDR3 length: 17
V gene: TRBV7-2
D gene: .
CDR3 protein: CASSLSSGRGLHQPQHF
CDR3 DNA: TGTGCCAGCAGCTTATCCTCCGGACGAGGCCTTCATCAGCCCCAGCATTTT